The T cell receptor beta chain under discussion was sequenced for a study of blood T cells in healthy people across ages. Primers used in a second PCR of roughly 6 to 12 cycles were a sample-barcoded 5' primer and a J-beta primer mix. Each CDR3 protein is one row after TCRdb ran MiXCR on the 5' RACE reads. The sample lists 2 million or so distinct CDR3 sequences; approximately 50% were seen once. General study findings and limits: Any changes in expanded clonotypes were possibly confounded, as donor CMV status remained unknown.

CDR1 SGHTA and CDR2 FQGNSA come from the germline V gene. The CDR3 totals 13 residues. This clonotype has a handful of counts. The target antigen is unknown. Peripheral blood, about 10 milliliters per donor, was collected. The rearrangement joins TRBV7-2 to TRBJ2-4, with D uncertain. The J call may be wrong; the DNA end is better matched by TRBJ2-5. The receptor's source is a woman between 40 and 50 years old in good health. Sequenced material: blood. CDR3: CASSVEVRETQYF. Written as DNA, the CDR3 is TGTGCCAGCAGCGTAGAGGTTCGAGAGACCCAGTACTTC.